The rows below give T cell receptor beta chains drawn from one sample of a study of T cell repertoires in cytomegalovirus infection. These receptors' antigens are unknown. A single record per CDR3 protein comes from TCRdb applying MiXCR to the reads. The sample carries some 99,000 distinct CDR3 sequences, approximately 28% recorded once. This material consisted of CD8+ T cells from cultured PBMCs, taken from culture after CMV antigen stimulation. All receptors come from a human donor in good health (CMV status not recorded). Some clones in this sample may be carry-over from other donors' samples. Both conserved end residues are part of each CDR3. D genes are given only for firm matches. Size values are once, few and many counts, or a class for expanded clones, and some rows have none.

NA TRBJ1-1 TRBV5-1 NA CASSLGGGWNTEAFF TGCGCCAGCAGCTTGGGGGGCGGCTGGAACACTGAAGCTTTCTTT
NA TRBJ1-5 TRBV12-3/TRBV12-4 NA CASSWQVGIQPQHF TGTGCCAGCAGTTGGCAGGTGGGCATTCAGCCCCAGCATTTT
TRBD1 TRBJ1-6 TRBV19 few CASSPGPKGTGLSPLHF TGTGCCAGTAGTCCCGGGCCGAAAGGGACAGGGCTCTCACCCCTCCACTTT
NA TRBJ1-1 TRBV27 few CASSLQTGSGDTEAFF TGTGCCAGCAGTTTACAAACCGGGTCCGGGGACACTGAAGCTTTCTTT
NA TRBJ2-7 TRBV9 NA CASSVDRDGSSYEQYF TGTGCCAGCAGCGTAGATAGGGACGGGAGCTCCTACGAGCAGTACTTC
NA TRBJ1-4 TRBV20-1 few CSAPDRTETNEKLFF TGCAGTGCTCCCGACCGGACAGAGACTAATGAAAAACTGTTTTTT
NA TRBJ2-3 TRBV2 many CASSASLDTQYF TGTGCCAGCAGTGCCAGTCTGGATACGCAGTATTTT
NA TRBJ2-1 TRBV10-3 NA CAITEQGWYNEQFF TGTGCCATCACCGAGCAGGGGTGGTACAATGAGCAGTTCTTC
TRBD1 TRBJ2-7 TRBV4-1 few CASSHGQGVEQYF TGCGCCAGCAGCCATGGACAGGGGGTGGAGCAGTACTTC
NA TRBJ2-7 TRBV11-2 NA CASNDRSAYEQYF TGTGCCAGCAACGACCGGAGCGCCTACGAGCAGTACTTC
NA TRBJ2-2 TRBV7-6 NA CASSLATGELFF TGTGCCAGCAGCTTAGCTACCGGGGAGCTGTTTTTT
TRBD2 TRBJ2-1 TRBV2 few CASDQAGTSDEQFF TGTGCCAGCGATCAAGCCGGGACTAGCGATGAGCAGTTCTTC
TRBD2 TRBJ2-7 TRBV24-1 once CATSESGGLHEQYF TGTGCCACCAGTGAATCGGGGGGGCTGCACGAGCAGTACTTC
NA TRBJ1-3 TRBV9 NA CASSVGPVEPSGNTIYF TGTGCCAGCAGCGTAGGACCGGTAGAACCTTCTGGAAACACCATATATTTT
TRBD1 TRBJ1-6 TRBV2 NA CASNEAWDSDNSPLHF TGTGCCAGCAATGAAGCATGGGACAGTGATAATTCACCCCTCCACTTT
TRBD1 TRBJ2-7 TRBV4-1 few CASSHPPGTGAHEQYF TGCGCCAGCAGCCACCCACCCGGGACAGGAGCCCACGAGCAGTACTTC
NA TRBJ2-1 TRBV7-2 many CASSLFLGGADEQFF TGTGCCAGCAGCCTCTTCCTGGGGGGGGCCGATGAGCAGTTCTTC
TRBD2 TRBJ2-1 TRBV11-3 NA CASSLDAGGSYNEQFF TGTGCCAGCAGCTTAGACGCGGGGGGCTCCTACAATGAGCAGTTCTTC
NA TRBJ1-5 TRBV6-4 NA CASSEGANQPQHF TGTGCCAGCAGTGAGGGGGCAAATCAGCCCCAGCATTTT
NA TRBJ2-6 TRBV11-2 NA CASSLLRTGANVLTF TGTGCCAGCAGCTTATTACGTACTGGGGCCAACGTCCTGACTTTC
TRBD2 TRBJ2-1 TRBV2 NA CASSARLAGENNEQFF TGTGCCAGCAGTGCAAGACTAGCGGGAGAGAACAATGAGCAGTTCTTC
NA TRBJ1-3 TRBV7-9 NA CASRSRRSGNTIYF TGTGCCAGCAGGTCCCGTCGGTCTGGAAACACCATATATTTT
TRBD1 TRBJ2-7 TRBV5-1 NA CASSLGQGMYYEQYF TGCGCCAGCAGCTTGGGACAGGGGATGTACTACGAGCAGTACTTC
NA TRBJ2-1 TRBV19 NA CASSSTPGPGRGYEQFF TGTGCCAGTAGTAGCACACCGGGACCAGGGCGTGGGTATGAGCAGTTCTTC
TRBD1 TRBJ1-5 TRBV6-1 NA CASIMTGAFNQPQHF TGTGCCAGCATCATGACAGGGGCGTTTAATCAGCCCCAGCATTTT
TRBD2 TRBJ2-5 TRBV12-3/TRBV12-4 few CASHASGLGYQETQYF TGTGCCAGCCATGCCTCGGGACTAGGCTACCAAGAGACCCAGTACTTC
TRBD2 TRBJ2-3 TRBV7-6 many CASSLGTSGDTQYF TGTGCCAGCAGCTTGGGGACTAGCGGGGATACGCAGTATTTT
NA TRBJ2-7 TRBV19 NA CASSEGNSLGDEQYF TGTGCCAGTAGTGAGGGGAACAGCCTCGGGGACGAGCAGTACTTC
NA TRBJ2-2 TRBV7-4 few CASRLATGELFF TGTGCCAGCAGGCTAGCCACCGGGGAGCTGTTTTTT
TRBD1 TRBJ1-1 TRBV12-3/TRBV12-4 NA CASSLDRGGPGAEAFF TGTGCCAGCAGTTTGGACAGGGGCGGACCTGGGGCTGAAGCTTTCTTT
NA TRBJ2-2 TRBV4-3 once CASSQEGAGAGTGELFF TGCGCCAGCAGCCAAGAGGGGGCAGGGGCGGGCACCGGGGAGCTGTTTTTT
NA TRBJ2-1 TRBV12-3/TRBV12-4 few CASSLSNEQFF TGTGCCAGCAGTTTATCGAATGAGCAGTTCTTC
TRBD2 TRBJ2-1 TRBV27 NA CASSPTTLAGGPDEQFF TGTGCCAGCAGTCCCACCACACTAGCGGGGGGGCCGGATGAGCAGTTCTTC
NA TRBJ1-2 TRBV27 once CATSSSGPYGYTF TGTGCCACCAGTTCATCAGGGCCCTATGGCTACACCTTC
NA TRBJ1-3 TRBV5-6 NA CASSQSSSGNTIYF TGTGCCAGCAGCCAAAGTAGCTCTGGAAACACCATATATTTT
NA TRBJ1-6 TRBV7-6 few CASSLLGNSPLHF TGTGCCAGCAGCTTACTGGGGAATTCACCCCTCCACTTT
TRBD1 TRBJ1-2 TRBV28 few CATPRDRGVGYTF TGTGCCACCCCTCGAGACAGGGGAGTCGGCTACACCTTC
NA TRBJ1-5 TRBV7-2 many CASSLGHPQGGNQPQHF TGTGCCAGCAGCTTAGGGCACCCACAGGGAGGCAATCAGCCCCAGCATTTT
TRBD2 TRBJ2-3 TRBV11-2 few CASSQWATSMPDTQYF TGTGCCAGCAGCCAGTGGGCGACTAGCATGCCAGATACGCAGTATTTT
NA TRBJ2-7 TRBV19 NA CASSIGGNSYEQYF TGTGCCAGTAGTATAGGAGGCAACTCCTACGAGCAGTACTTC
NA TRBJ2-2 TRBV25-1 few CASSEVNTGELFF TGTGCCAGCAGTGAAGTGAACACCGGGGAGCTGTTTTTT
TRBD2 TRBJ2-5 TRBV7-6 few CASSSRTSGETQYF TGTGCCAGCAGCTCCCGGACTAGCGGGGAGACCCAGTACTTC
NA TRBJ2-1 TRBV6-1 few CASSARGRNNEQFF TGTGCCAGCAGTGCCCGGGGACGGAACAATGAGCAGTTCTTC
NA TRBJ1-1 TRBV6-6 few CASSYSEGGFEAFF TGTGCCAGCAGTTACTCCGAGGGGGGATTCGAAGCTTTCTTT
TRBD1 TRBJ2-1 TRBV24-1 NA CATSDIQGVNNEQFF TGTGCCACCAGTGACATTCAGGGGGTTAACAATGAGCAGTTCTTC
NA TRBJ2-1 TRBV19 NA CASSPGGAGGTYNEQFF TGTGCCAGTAGTCCAGGAGGAGCCGGAGGCACCTACAATGAGCAGTTCTTC
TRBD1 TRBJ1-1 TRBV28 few CASSTQTGKRDEAFF TGTGCCAGCAGTACACAGACAGGGAAAAGGGATGAAGCTTTCTTT
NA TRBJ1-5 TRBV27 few CASGDFYSNQPQHF TGTGCCAGCGGGGACTTTTATAGCAATCAGCCCCAGCATTTT
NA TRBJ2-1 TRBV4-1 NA CASSQAEGGNEQFF TGCGCCAGCAGCCAAGCCGAGGGGGGTAATGAGCAGTTCTTC
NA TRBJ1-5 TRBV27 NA CASSLTGTGYQPQHF TGTGCCAGCAGTTTAACCGGGACTGGATATCAGCCCCAGCATTTT
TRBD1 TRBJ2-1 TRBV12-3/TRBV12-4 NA CASGTDYNEQFF TGTGCCTCCGGGACAGATTACAATGAGCAGTTCTTC
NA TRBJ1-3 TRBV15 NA CATSAYGGENTIYF TGTGCCACCAGCGCTTACGGCGGGGAAAACACCATATATTTT